Shown below are 12 T cell receptor beta chains from a single sample sequenced in a study of blood T cell repertoires in COVID-19. Data came from immunoSEQ multiplex PCR; TCRdb stores just in-frame clones and leaves some out. There are roughly 260,000 clones in the sample; under 95% occur only once, and under 2.5% lies in the top ten. The specimen sequenced was PBMCs or T cells enriched from blood (not recorded which). These receptors originate from a woman aged 18-35 years who had recovered from COVID-19.

The rearrangement uses TRBV19 and TRBJ1-1, with D perhaps matching TRBD1 (5 bases). V was shortened by 3 bases and J by 11 bases, with 13 bases between the two germline ends. Germline CDR1 LNHDA, CDR2 SQIVND (reference sequence). The length of the CDR3 is 12 residues. The CDR3 is CASSMAGGRAFF. The CDR3 nucleotides read TGTGCCAGTAGTATGGCCGGGGGTAGGGCTTTCTTT. Based on the CDR3 plus reference TRBV19 and TRBJ1-1, the full variable domain is DGGITQSPKYLFRKEGQNVTLSCEQNLNHDAMYWYRQDPGQGLRLIYYSQIVNDFQKGDIAEGYSVSREKKESFPLTVTSAQKNPTAFYLCASSMAGGRAFFGQGTRLTVV.

The chain is built from TRBV29-1 and TRBJ2-7; D might be TRBD2 (6 bases). This CDR3 has 15 residues. Deletions cut 1 base from V and 2 bases from J, with 15 bases between. Germline lookup yields CDR1 SQVTM and CDR2 ANQGSEA. In DNA, the CDR3 is TGCAGCGTTGAAGTTTCGGGGCGGGGACCCTACGAGCAGTACTTC. Protein: CSVEVSGRGPYEQYF.

The chain joins TRBV5-4 to TRBJ2-5; the match to TRBD1 covers 8 bases. The CDR3 is 18 residues long. The V gene's germline CDR1 is SGHNT and CDR2 YYREEE (reference sequence). The junction had 18 bases not matched to a gene; V was cut back by 6 bases and J by 2 bases. The CDR3 is CASKKIPRTGPGQETQYF. The CDR3 nucleotides are TGTGCCAGCAAAAAGATCCCGAGGACAGGGCCGGGGCAAGAGACCCAGTACTTC.

The V gene is TRBV5-1, the J gene TRBJ1-6; 7 bases are a match to TRBD1. CDR3 length: 16 amino acids. V was pared by 3 bases and J by 7 bases, with 10 bases of the junction left unmatched. Germline loops: CDR1 SGHRS, CDR2 YFSETQ. The CDR3 nucleotides read TGCGCCAGCAGCTGGAACCGACAGGGTGACAATTCACCCCTCCACTTT. Amino acids: CASSWNRQGDNSPLHF.

The genes are TRBV7-8 and TRBJ2-3; 11 nucleotides align to TRBD1. The CDR3 consists of 16 residues. Germline V lookup: CDR1 SGHVS, CDR2 FQNEAQ. The V and J ends lost 1 base and 5 bases, in that order; junction bases with no gene match: 5. In DNA, the CDR3 is TGTGCCAGCAGCTTAGTCAGGGACAGGGGGGGAGATACGCAGTATTTT. Protein: CASSLVRDRGGDTQYF.

The rearrangement links TRBV7-9 to TRBJ2-2; D is uncertain. There are 13 residues in the CDR3. Germline V CDR1 and CDR2: SEHNR, FQNEAQ (reference sequence). V lost 5 bases and J lost 5, with 9 bases in between. The DNA of the CDR3 is TGTGCCAGCAGCCCCGTCTCGACCGGGGAGCTGTTTTTT. Its translation: CASSPVSTGELFF.

The gene calls are TRBV7-2 and TRBJ1-1; D is unresolved. This CDR3 comprises 13 residues. Germline lookup yields CDR1 SGHTA and CDR2 FQGNSA. The V end lost 2 bases, the J end lost 1 base, and 5 bases lay between the germline ends. The CDR3 loop is CASSLNRNTEAFF. As DNA, the CDR3 is TGTGCCAGCAGCTTAAATCGGAACACTGAAGCTTTCTTT.

The V gene is TRBV4-2, the J gene TRBJ2-1, with 10 bases that match TRBD2. J lost 6 bases, V lost 0 bases, and 8 bases had no gene match. The germline CDR1 and CDR2 sequences are LGHNA and YNFKEQ. This CDR3 region has 17 residues. This CDR3 reads CASSQDPYVAGGNEQFF. The CDR3 DNA follows: TGTGCCAGCAGCCAAGATCCTTACGTAGCGGGGGGCAATGAGCAGTTCTTC.

V usage is TRBV10-2 and J usage is TRBJ2-1; 9 positions match TRBD1. Trimming removed 8 bases from V and 8 bases from J; junction bases left unmatched: 7. The length of the CDR3 is 13 residues. Germline V gene data show CDR1 as WSHSY and CDR2 as SAAADI. The CDR3 is CASGDRVHHEQFF. CDR3 in DNA: TGCGCCAGCGGGGACAGGGTTCATCATGAGCAGTTCTTC.

The rearrangement uses TRBV5-6 and TRBJ1-2; D gene unclear. Germline V CDR1 and CDR2: SGHDT, YYEEEE. CDR3 length equals 12 residues. Trimming cost V 4 bases and J 4 bases, with 8 bases left between them. This CDR3 is CASSPSGYGYTF. DNA of the CDR3: TGTGCCAGCAGCCCGTCGGGCTATGGCTACACCTTC.

The chain couples TRBV12-3 or TRBV12-4 to TRBJ1-1; D perhaps matches TRBD1 (6 bases). This CDR3 is built from 13 residues. Trimming removed 7 bases at V and 6 bases at J, with 15 bases between. CDR3: CASTSTGSSEAFF. The CDR3 DNA reads as TGTGCCAGCACGTCCACAGGGTCATCTGAAGCTTTCTTT.

The V and J genes are TRBV19 and TRBJ2-5; D gene unclear. The length of the CDR3 is 11 residues. Germline CDR1 reads LNHDA; CDR2 reads SQIVND (reference sequence). Deletions cut 3 bases from V and 9 bases from J, with 8 bases between. DNA for the CDR3: TGTGCCAGTAGTATGAGTGGTGCCCAGTACTTC. Residues: CASSMSGAQYF.